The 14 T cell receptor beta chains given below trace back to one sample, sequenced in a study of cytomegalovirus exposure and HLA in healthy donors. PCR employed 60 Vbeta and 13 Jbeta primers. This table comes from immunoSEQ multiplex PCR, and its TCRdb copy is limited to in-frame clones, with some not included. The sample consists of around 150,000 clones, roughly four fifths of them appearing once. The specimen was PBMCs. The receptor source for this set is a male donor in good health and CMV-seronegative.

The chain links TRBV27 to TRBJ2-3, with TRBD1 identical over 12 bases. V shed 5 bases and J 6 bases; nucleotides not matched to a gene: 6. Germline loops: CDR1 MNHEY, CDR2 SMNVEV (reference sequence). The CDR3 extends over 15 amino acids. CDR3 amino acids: CASSPPGQGADTQYF. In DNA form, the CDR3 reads TGTGCCAGCAGTCCGCCGGGACAGGGGGCCGATACGCAGTATTTT.

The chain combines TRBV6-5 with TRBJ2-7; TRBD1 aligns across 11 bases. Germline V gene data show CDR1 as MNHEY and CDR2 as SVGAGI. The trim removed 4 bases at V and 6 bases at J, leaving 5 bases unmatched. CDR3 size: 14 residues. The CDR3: CASSFGQGAREQYF. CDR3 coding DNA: TGTGCCAGCAGTTTCGGACAGGGGGCTCGCGAGCAGTACTTC.

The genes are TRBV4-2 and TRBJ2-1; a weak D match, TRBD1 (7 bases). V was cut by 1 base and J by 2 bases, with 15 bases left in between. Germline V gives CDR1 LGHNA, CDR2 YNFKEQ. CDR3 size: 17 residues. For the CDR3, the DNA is TGTGCCAGCAGCCAAGGGGACCAGGGGGGTCCCTACAATGAGCAGTTCTTC. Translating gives CASSQGDQGGPYNEQFF.

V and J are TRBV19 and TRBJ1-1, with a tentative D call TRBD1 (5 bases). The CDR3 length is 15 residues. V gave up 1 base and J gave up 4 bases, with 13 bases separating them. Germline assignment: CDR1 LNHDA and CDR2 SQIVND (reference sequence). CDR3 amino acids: CASSIVGGAPTEAFF. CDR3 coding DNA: TGTGCCAGTAGTATAGTAGGAGGGGCGCCCACTGAAGCTTTCTTT.

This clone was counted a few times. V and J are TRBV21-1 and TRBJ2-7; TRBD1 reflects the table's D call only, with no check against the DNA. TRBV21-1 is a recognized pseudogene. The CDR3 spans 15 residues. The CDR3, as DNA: TGTGCCAGCAGCATAGGGCGGACACTTACCTACGAGCAGTACTTC. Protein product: CASSIGRTLTYEQYF.

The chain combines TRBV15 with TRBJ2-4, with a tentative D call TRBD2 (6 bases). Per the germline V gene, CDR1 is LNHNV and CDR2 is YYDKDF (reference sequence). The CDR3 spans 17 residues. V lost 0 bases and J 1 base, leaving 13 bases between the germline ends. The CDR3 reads CATSRDRAGRAKNIQYF. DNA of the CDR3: TGTGCCACCAGCAGAGATCGGGCGGGAAGGGCCAAAAACATTCAGTACTTC.

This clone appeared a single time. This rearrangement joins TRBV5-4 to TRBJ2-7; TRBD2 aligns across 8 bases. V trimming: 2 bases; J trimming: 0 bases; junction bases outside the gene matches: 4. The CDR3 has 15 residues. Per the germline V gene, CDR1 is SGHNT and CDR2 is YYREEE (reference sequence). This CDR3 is CASSLERGRSYEQYF. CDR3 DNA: TGTGCCAGCAGCTTAGAGCGGGGGCGCTCCTACGAGCAGTACTTC.

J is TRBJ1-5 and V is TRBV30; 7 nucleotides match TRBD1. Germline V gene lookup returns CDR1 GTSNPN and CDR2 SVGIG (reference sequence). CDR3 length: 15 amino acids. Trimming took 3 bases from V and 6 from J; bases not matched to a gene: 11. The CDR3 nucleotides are TGTGCCTGGAGCGGGGGTCAGGGGGGCAGTCAGCCCCAGCATTTT. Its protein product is CAWSGGQGGSQPQHF.

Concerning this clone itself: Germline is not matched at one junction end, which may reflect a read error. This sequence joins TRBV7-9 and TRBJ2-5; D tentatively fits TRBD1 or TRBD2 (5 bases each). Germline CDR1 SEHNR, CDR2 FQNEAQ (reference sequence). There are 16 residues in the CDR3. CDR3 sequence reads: CSSSLGAGSTQETQYF. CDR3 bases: TGTTCCAGCAGCTTAGGGGCGGGTAGTACCCAAGAGACCCAGTACTTC.

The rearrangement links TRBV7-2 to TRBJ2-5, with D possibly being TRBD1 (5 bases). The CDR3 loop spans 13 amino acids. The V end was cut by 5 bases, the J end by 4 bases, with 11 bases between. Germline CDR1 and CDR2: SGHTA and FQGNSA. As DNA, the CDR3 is TGTGCCAGCAGCCAAGGACATCTAGAGACCCAGTACTTC. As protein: CASSQGHLETQYF.

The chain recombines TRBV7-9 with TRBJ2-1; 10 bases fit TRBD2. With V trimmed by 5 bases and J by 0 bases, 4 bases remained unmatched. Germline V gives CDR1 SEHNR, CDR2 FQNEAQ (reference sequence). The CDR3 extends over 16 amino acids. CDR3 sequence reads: CASSGASGSSYNEQFF. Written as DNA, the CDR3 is TGTGCCAGCAGCGGGGCTAGCGGGAGCTCCTACAATGAGCAGTTCTTC.

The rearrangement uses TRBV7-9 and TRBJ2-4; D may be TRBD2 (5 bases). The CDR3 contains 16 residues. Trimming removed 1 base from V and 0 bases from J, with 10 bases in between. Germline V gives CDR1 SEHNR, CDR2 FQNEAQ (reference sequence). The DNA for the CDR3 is TGTGCCAGCAGCTTAGTGGTCAGCGGAGCCAAAAACATTCAGTACTTC. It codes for CASSLVVSGAKNIQYF.

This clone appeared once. The CDR3 here is CASRGTGLRPSMVGSYEQYF. CDR3 DNA: TGTGCCAGCAGGGGGACAGGGTTACGACCCTCCATGGTGGGCTCCTACGAGCAGTACTTC. This chain connects TRBV5-8 to TRBJ2-7; 9 bases align to TRBD1. Per germline, CDR1 SGHTS and CDR2 YDEGEE. CDR3 length equals 20 residues. Trimming removed 5 bases from V and 0 bases from J; junction bases left unmatched: 21.

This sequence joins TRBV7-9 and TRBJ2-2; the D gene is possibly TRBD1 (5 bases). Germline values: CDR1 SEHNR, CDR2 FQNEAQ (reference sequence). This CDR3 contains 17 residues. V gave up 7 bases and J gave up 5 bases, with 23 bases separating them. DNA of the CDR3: TGTGCCAGCATCAAAACCAGGGCTTTCAGCACGACCGGGGAGCTGTTTTTT. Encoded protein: CASIKTRAFSTTGELFF.